This TCR beta chain was observed in a study of T cells in Graves' hyperthyroidism and ophthalmopathy. Findings and limits, study-wide: Model predictions of ophthalmopathy came a median 6.5 months before onset. Classification by a 13 V-J model distinguished ophthalmopathy from stable hyperthyroidism. Most thyroid-expanded clonotypes above 0.001 were also found in blood.

Diagnoses were established using clinical symptoms, serum thyroxine and TRAb, thyroid ultrasound and orbital computed tomography. CDR3 length equals 13 residues. Per the germline V gene, CDR1 is DFQATT and CDR2 is SNEGSKA (reference sequence). The J segment lost 5 bases and the V segment lost 5 bases, leaving 8 bases of the junction unmatched. This clonotype has more than one count but fewer than ten. Its target is unknown. TCR beta CDR3 regions were amplified from RNA transcripts. First-round RT-PCR with HTBI primers amplified the TCR CDR3 region. TCRdb reprocessed the multiplex PCR reads with MiXCR, giving one entry per CDR3 protein. The sample shows 450,000 to 700,000 distinct CDR3 sequences, 46% of them seen only once.

The chain has TRBV20-1 and TRBJ2-7; 8 nucleotides match TRBD1. What was sequenced was peripheral blood or thyroid tissue (not recorded which). The sequence came from an adult woman with Graves' disease, either hyperthyroidism or ophthalmopathy (not recorded which). The CDR3 DNA reads as TGCAGTGCTTTCTACGACAGGGGTAACGAGCAGTACTTC. Translating gives CSAFYDRGNEQYF.